The 8 T cell receptor beta chains presented below share a single source sample, sequenced in a study of blood T cell repertoires in COVID-19. Profiling relied on immunoSEQ multiplex PCR, and the TCRdb table lists in-frame clones only, not all of them. This table holds 120,000 to 150,000 clones, about four fifths found once. The sequenced sample consisted of peripheral blood. These receptors all stem from a human donor in a cohort sampled during active COVID-19.

This sequence joins TRBV7-3 and TRBJ1-1; possible D gene TRBD1, 5 bases. The CDR3 runs to 13 residues. The germline V gene has CDR1 SGHTA and CDR2 FQGTGA. V lost 3 bases and J 3 bases, leaving 8 bases between the germline ends. CDR3 residues: CASSFGADTEAFF. CDR3 nucleotides: TGTGCCAGCAGCTTTGGGGCGGACACTGAAGCTTTCTTT.

J is TRBJ2-1 and V is TRBV3-1 (or the pseudogene TRBV3-2), with D tentatively TRBD2 (7 bases). The CDR3 spans 15 residues. In germline, CDR1 is LGHDT, CDR2 YNNKEL (reference sequence). Trimming shortened V by 2 bases and J by 8 bases, and 16 bases separated the two germline ends. CDR3 residues: CASSQNGGPVDEQFF. The CDR3 DNA reads as TGTGCCAGCAGCCAAAACGGGGGGCCCGTAGATGAGCAGTTCTTC.

The chain has TRBV15 and TRBJ1-1, with D unresolved. The CDR3 consists of 14 residues. The germline V gene has CDR1 LNHNV and CDR2 YYDKDF (reference sequence). Trimming stripped 0 bases from V and 4 bases from J, with 9 bases between. CDR3 coding DNA: TGTGCCACCAGCAGAGATTATTCGGGCACTGAAGCTTTCTTT. It yields the protein CATSRDYSGTEAFF.

The chain is built from TRBV2 and TRBJ2-3; 10 bases are shared with TRBD2. Germline V CDR1 and CDR2: SNHLY, FYNNEI. The CDR3 length is 16 residues. J was trimmed by 0 bases and V by 4 bases; bases with no gene match: 4. CDR3 DNA sequence: TGTGCCAGCAGTGTTACTAGCGGGGCAAGCACAGATACGCAGTATTTT. Translating gives CASSVTSGASTDTQYF.

This chain connects TRBV7-9 to TRBJ2-7; D is unresolved. The CDR3 sequence is 14 residues long. Germline values: CDR1 SEHNR, CDR2 FQNEAQ (reference sequence). Deletions cut 1 base from V and 2 bases from J, with 9 bases between. The CDR3 DNA reads TGTGCCAGCAGCTTAGTCAGGCCCCCCTACGAGCAGTACTTC. Translation gives CASSLVRPPYEQYF. The full variable domain, rest sourced from reference TRBV7-9 and TRBJ2-7, is DTGVSQNPRHKITKRGQNVTFRCDPISEHNRLYWYRQTLGQGPEFLTYFQNEAQLEKSRLLSDRFSAERPKGSFSTLEIQRTEQGDSAMYLCASSLVRPPYEQYFGPGTRLTVT.

The V and J genes are TRBV18 and TRBJ2-7; 13 nucleotides agree with TRBD2. V lost 0 bases and J lost 0; bases outside the gene matches: 2. Per the germline V gene, CDR1 is KGHSH and CDR2 is LQKENI. The CDR3 runs to 17 residues. The CDR3 reads CASSPPGLAGSSYEQYF. CDR3 nucleotide sequence: TGTGCCAGCTCACCACCGGGACTAGCGGGGAGCTCCTACGAGCAGTACTTC.

This clone appeared a few times. The chain recombines TRBV3-1 (or the pseudogene TRBV3-2) with TRBJ2-1; tentative D call: TRBD2 (5 bases). This CDR3 comprises 16 residues. Trimming stripped 4 bases from V and 2 bases from J, with 15 bases between. The germline CDR1 and CDR2 sequences are LGHDT and YNNKEL (reference sequence). The CDR3 region has the DNA TGTGCCAGCAGCCGAGGGAGCGCCTCCACCTACAATGAGCAGTTCTTC. This gives the protein CASSRGSASTYNEQFF.

The chain joins TRBV24-1 to TRBJ2-7; unclear D gene. In germline, CDR1 is KGHDR, CDR2 SFDVKD. The CDR3 covers 11 residues. The ends were cut back, 5 bases at V and 5 bases at J, with 6 bases in the middle. CDR3 amino acids: CATSGRNEQYF. In DNA form, the CDR3 reads TGTGCCACCAGTGGCAGGAACGAGCAGTACTTC.